This T cell receptor (beta chain) was identified in a study of shared clonotypes between healthy human individuals. Study-wide background: CD4 naive and CD4 memory each took three plates per donor, while CD8 naive took two and CD8 memory one. Study-wide results and limits: For naive CD4 cells, 4% to 5% of clonotypes were shared across a handful of donors.

CDR3 length: 18 residues. Germline CDR1 reads SGHTA; CDR2 reads FQGNSA. The V segment lost 5 bases and the J segment 5 bases; nucleotides outside the gene matches: 16. At deep level, the assay was performed. This table comes from immunoSEQ multiplex PCR, and its TCRdb copy is limited to in-frame clones, with some not included. The data contain millions of clones, around 90% of them singletons. As to this clone: The antigen is unknown.

The rearrangement joins TRBV7-2 to TRBJ1-2; 11 nucleotides agree with TRBD1. Sequencing input: naive CD4+ T cells sorted from blood. Subset given: CD45RA+ positively selected. The receptor was isolated from a man between 18 and 35 years old in good health. The CDR3 here is CASSPSRDRGWLDYGYTF. DNA of the CDR3: TGTGCCAGCAGCCCATCCCGGGACAGGGGGTGGCTGGATTATGGCTACACCTTC. Full variable domain (outside the CDR3, taken from reference TRBV7-2 and TRBJ1-2): GAGVSQSPSNKVTEKGKDVELRCDPISGHTALYWYRQSLGQGLEFLIYFQGNSAPDKSGLPSDRFSAERTGGSVSTLTIQRTQQEDSAVYLCASSPSRDRGWLDYGYTFGSGTRLTVV.